Below, 9 T cell receptor beta chains from the same sample are listed, as sequenced in a study of response to subunit inactivated influenza vaccine. TCRdb processed the RT-PCR reads anew with MiXCR; each CDR3 protein has one entry. This table has about 240,000 distinct CDR3 sequences, 12% appearing once. The source was non-naive T cells sorted from PBMCs, collected about 14 days before vaccination. The receptor set was obtained from a man aged 50-60 years who received an inactivated influenza vaccine.

In this sample, this clonotype turned up a few times. A much larger clone is a single base away; this may be a read error. The chain joins TRBV7-9 to TRBJ1-2; the D is unclear. The CDR3 length is 13 residues. Germline CDR1 and CDR2: SEHNR and FQNEAQ (reference sequence). V lost 5 bases to trimming and J lost 2 bases, with 9 bases between them. CDR3 amino acids: CASSPDGNYGYTF. Written as DNA, the CDR3 is TGTGCCAGCAGCCCGGACGGGAACTATGGCTACACCTTC.

The sample holds many counts of this clonotype. This sequence joins TRBV18 and TRBJ2-1; TRBD2 matches at 9 bases. The ends lost 1 base at V and 4 bases at J; junction bases unmatched: 2. The CDR3 length is 15 residues. Germline CDR1 and CDR2: KGHSH and LQKENI. The CDR3, as DNA: TGTGCCAGCTCACCACTAGCGGGGGAATACAATGAGCAGTTCTTC. Translated, it gives CASSPLAGEYNEQFF.

CDR3: CASSGMVGLLDEQYF. The CDR3 DNA is TGCGCCAGCAGTGGGATGGTGGGGCTTCTCGACGAGCAGTACTTC. The chain carries TRBV10-2 and TRBJ2-7; tentatively, D is TRBD1 (5 bases). Germline CDR1 reads WSHSY; CDR2 reads SAAADI. The ends were cut back, 4 bases at V and 5 bases at J, with 18 bases in the middle. The CDR3 runs 15 residues.

The rearrangement joins TRBV28 to TRBJ2-5; 9 nucleotides match TRBD1. Germline-derived CDR1 and CDR2 are MDHEN and SYDVKM. This CDR3 has 15 amino acids. V trimming: 6 bases; J trimming: 2 bases; junction bases outside the gene matches: 7. The CDR3 sequence is CASRPPGTGQETQYF. The CDR3 DNA follows: TGTGCCAGCAGACCTCCCGGGACAGGGCAAGAGACCCAGTACTTC.

V is TRBV20-1 and J is TRBJ1-1, with 7 bases aligning to TRBD1. The germline gives CDR1 DFQATT, CDR2 SNEGSKA (reference sequence). Trimming at V came to 1 base and at J to 7 bases, leaving 9 bases not matched to a gene. This CDR3 region has 14 residues. The CDR3 DNA is TGCAGTGCTAGAGGAACAGGGAGGGGGCTTGAAGCTTTCTTT. As protein: CSARGTGRGLEAFF.

This clonotype was seen repeatedly, ten times or more. This chain uses TRBV20-1 with TRBJ1-5; D might be TRBD1 (6 bases). Between the trimmed V and J ends, which lost 6 bases and 4 bases, there was a span of 19 bases. This CDR3 is 15 amino acids long. The V gene's germline CDR1 is DFQATT and CDR2 SNEGSKA (reference sequence). CDR3 sequence: CSAPTPGTLNQPQHF. In nucleotides, the CDR3 is TGCAGTGCGCCAACCCCCGGGACATTGAATCAGCCCCAGCATTTT.

This clonotype was seen only a few times. The J gene is TRBJ1-1, the V gene TRBV6-2 or TRBV6-3; D uncertain. CDR3 size: 17 residues. The V gene's germline CDR1 is MNHEY and CDR2 SVGEGT. Trimming pared 2 bases from V and 0 bases from J, leaving 16 bases between. In nucleotides, the CDR3 is TGTGCCAGCAGTTACCCCATCGTTGGAGGCTTGAACACTGAAGCTTTCTTT. Protein sequence: CASSYPIVGGLNTEAFF.

The rearrangement uses TRBV7-2 and TRBJ1-2; the D is unclear. The CDR3 covers 14 residues. Trimming left V 5 bases short and J 7 bases short, with 17 bases between. Germline CDR1 reads SGHTA; CDR2 reads FQGNSA. CDR3 region: CASSPELARIGYTF. CDR3 bases: TGTGCCAGCAGCCCCGAACTGGCGCGAATTGGCTACACCTTC.

This clonotype was picked up many times. This sequence joins TRBV20-1 and TRBJ2-5; 13 bases line up with TRBD2. Germline CDR1 DFQATT, CDR2 SNEGSKA (reference sequence). CDR3 length: 17 amino acids. The ends lost 3 bases at V and 0 bases at J; junction bases unmatched: 7. CDR3 bases: TGCAGTGCTAGCTCATTTACTAGCGGGAGGGACCAAGAGACCCAGTACTTC. The encoded protein is CSASSFTSGRDQETQYF.